The 9 T cell receptor beta chains below all came from one sample that was sequenced in a study of beta chain features in type 1 diabetes. General observations from the study: Type 1 diabetes patients had TCRB CDR3s that were shorter (moderately but significantly so) in all four CD4+ subsets.

These receptors' antigens are unknown. Expressed TCRB transcripts were sequenced because the isolated RNA had all been reverse transcribed beforehand. Clones were read by immunoSEQ multiplex PCR, and TCRdb kept only the in-frame ones, dropping some. The table records about 260,000 clones, roughly a quarter of them present only once. The sample consisted of naive CD4+ T cells from blood. The receptor set was obtained from a woman aged 25-40 years with type 1 diabetes.

This clone was seen a handful of times. This chain joins TRBV14 and TRBJ2-3; 7 bases align to TRBD2. The CDR3 runs 14 residues. V was clipped by 7 bases and J by 2 bases; unmatched bases: 6. Per germline, CDR1 SGHDN and CDR2 FVKESK. CDR3 nucleotide sequence: TGTGCCAGCAATAAGCGGGACCTCACAGATACGCAGTATTTT. It codes for CASNKRDLTDTQYF.

This clone has a handful of counts. This chain joins TRBV7-9 and TRBJ2-7; D perhaps matches TRBD1 (6 bases). V lost 5 bases, J lost 3 bases, and 17 bases lay in between. The CDR3 covers 15 residues. Germline-derived CDR1 and CDR2 are SEHNR and FQNEAQ (reference sequence). The CDR3 sequence: CASSSYRERDYEQYF. CDR3 bases: TGTGCCAGCAGCAGTTACAGGGAAAGGGACTACGAGCAGTACTTC.

This chain links TRBV5-1 with TRBJ2-1, with D perhaps matching TRBD2 (5 bases). The CDR3 runs to 15 residues. V gave up 4 bases and J gave up 0 bases, with 11 bases separating them. Per germline, CDR1 SGHRS and CDR2 YFSETQ. The CDR3 reads CASSDTGSSYNEQFF. The DNA for the CDR3 is TGCGCCAGCAGCGATACGGGAAGCTCCTACAATGAGCAGTTCTTC.

This rearrangement joins TRBV5-1 to TRBJ2-5; D is undetermined. With 2 bases removed from V and 4 bases from J, the gap between germline ends came to 6 bases. Germline lookup yields CDR1 SGHRS and CDR2 YFSETQ. This CDR3 comprises 12 residues. CDR3 loop: CASSFTGETQYF. CDR3 DNA: TGCGCCAGCAGCTTTACGGGAGAGACCCAGTACTTC.

The J gene is TRBJ2-7, the V gene TRBV4-1; D uncertain. CDR3 length: 15 residues. Germline values: CDR1 MGHRA, CDR2 YSYEKL. V lost 4 bases, J lost 5 bases, and 18 bases lay in between. The CDR3 here is CASSLSYSLSNEQYF. CDR3 coding DNA: TGCGCCAGCAGCCTATCTTACTCACTATCTAACGAGCAGTACTTC.

This clone was observed a few times. The CDR3 protein is CASSLEQGRGGYTF. The CDR3 DNA reads TGTGCCAGCAGCTTGGAACAGGGAAGAGGCGGCTACACCTTC. V and J are TRBV5-6 and TRBJ1-2; D is perhaps TRBD1 (6 bases). This CDR3 region has 14 residues. CDR1 and CDR2 (germline): SGHDT, YYEEEE. The V and J ends lost 0 bases and 8 bases respectively, with 14 bases between them.

This sequence joins TRBV23-1 and TRBJ2-4, with D possibly TRBD1 on 5 matching bases. TRBV23-1 is flagged as an ORF with uncertain function. This CDR3 contains 15 residues. Trimming removed 10 bases from V and 0 bases from J, with 16 bases in between. The CDR3: CATIPGHEAKNIQYF. Written as DNA, the CDR3 is TGCGCCACCATCCCAGGACATGAAGCCAAAAACATTCAGTACTTC.

This clone was picked up a small number of times. This chain joins TRBV4-2 and TRBJ2-2, with 9 positions matching TRBD2. Trimming at V came to 6 bases and at J to 5 bases, leaving 10 bases not matched to a gene. This CDR3 is 16 amino acids long. Germline V gene data show CDR1 as LGHNA and CDR2 as YNFKEQ. CDR3 residues: CASRMAGGPRTGELFF. CDR3 DNA sequence: TGTGCCAGCAGGATGGCGGGAGGGCCGAGGACCGGGGAGCTGTTTTTT.

This clone was counted a few times. The gene calls are TRBV7-9 and TRBJ2-5, with D perhaps TRBD2 (5 bases). The germline CDR1 and CDR2 sequences are SEHNR and FQNEAQ (reference sequence). Trimming stripped 2 bases from V and 4 bases from J, with 11 bases between. The CDR3 spans 14 residues. CDR3 loop: CASSLFESGETQYF. The CDR3 DNA reads as TGTGCCAGCAGCTTATTCGAGAGCGGAGAGACCCAGTACTTC.